This T cell receptor beta chain is drawn from a study of human T cells and chemical hapten exposure. Overall study context: During the approximately 25-week study period, patients had diphenylcyclopropenone applied to the scalp every week.

V was pared by 2 bases and J by 8 bases, with 10 bases between. The CDR3 totals 13 residues. The germline CDR1 and CDR2 sequences are KGHDR and SFDVKD. TCRdb re-called the RACE reads through MiXCR, storing one row per CDR3 protein. The repertoire holds 350,000 to 450,000 distinct CDR3 sequences, with roughly 5.3% as singletons. Noted time point: pre-sensitization, week 0. This sample's treatment: therapeutic diphenylcyclopropenone sensitization with weekly scalp DPC. The sample here was whole blood, taken in connection with sensitization to the hapten diphenylcyclopropenone (DPC). This sequence joins TRBV24-1 and TRBJ2-3, with D uncertain. The sequence was obtained from a woman aged 50 to 65 with alopecia areata. Some clones in this sample may be carry-over from other donors' samples. The CDR3 coding sequence is TGTGCCACCAGTGATTCCGTCCGTGGTACGCAGTATTTT. Its protein product is CATSDSVRGTQYF.